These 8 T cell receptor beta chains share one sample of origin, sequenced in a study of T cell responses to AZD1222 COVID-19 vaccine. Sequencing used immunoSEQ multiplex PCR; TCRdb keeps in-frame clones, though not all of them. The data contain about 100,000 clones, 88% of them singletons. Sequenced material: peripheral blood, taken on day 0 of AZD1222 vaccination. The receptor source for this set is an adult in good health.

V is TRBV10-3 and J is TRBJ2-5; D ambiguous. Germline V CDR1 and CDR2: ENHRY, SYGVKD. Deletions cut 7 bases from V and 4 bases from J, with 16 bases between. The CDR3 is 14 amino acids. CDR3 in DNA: TGTGCCATCAAGGAGACGACGTCCAGAGAGACCCAGTACTTC. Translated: CAIKETTSRETQYF.

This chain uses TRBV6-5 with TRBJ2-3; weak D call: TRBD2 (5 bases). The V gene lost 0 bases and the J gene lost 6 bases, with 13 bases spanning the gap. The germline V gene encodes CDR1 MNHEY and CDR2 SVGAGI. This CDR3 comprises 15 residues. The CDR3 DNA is TGTGCCAGCAGTTACTCATTCACGAGAGGGGATACGCAGTATTTT. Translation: CASSYSFTRGDTQYF.

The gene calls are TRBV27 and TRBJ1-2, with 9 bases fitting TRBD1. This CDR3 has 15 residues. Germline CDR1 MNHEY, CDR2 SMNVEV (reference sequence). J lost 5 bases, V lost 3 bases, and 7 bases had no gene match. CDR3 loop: CASSLAGTGIYGYTF. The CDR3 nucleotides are TGTGCCAGCAGTTTGGCCGGGACAGGGATTTATGGCTACACCTTC.

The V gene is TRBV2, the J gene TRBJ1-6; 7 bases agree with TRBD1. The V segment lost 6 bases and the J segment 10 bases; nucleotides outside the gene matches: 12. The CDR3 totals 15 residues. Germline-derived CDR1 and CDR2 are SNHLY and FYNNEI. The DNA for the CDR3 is TGTGCCAGCAGCGAAAACAGGGGATCTGGGTCACCCCTCCACTTT. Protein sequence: CASSENRGSGSPLHF.

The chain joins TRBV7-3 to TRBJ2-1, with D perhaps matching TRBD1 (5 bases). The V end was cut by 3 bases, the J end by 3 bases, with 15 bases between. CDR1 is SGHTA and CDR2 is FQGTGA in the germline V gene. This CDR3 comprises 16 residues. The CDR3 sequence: CASSFGAGSIYNEQFF. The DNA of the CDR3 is TGTGCCAGCAGCTTTGGGGCAGGGTCGATCTACAATGAGCAGTTCTTC.

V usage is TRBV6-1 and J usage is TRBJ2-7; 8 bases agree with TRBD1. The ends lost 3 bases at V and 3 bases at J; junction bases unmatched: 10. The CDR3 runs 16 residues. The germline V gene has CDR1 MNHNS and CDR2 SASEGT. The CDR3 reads CASSDLSGTGFYEQYF. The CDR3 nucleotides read TGTGCCAGCAGTGACCTTTCCGGGACAGGATTCTACGAGCAGTACTTC.

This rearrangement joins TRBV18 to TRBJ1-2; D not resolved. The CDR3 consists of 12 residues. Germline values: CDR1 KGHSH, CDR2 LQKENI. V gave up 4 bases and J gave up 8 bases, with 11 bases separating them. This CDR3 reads CASSRYQEGYTF. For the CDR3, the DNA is TGTGCCAGCTCACGGTATCAGGAGGGCTACACCTTC. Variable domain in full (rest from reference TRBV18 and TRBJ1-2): NAGVMQNPRHLVRRRGQEARLRCSPMKGHSHVYWYRQLPEEGLKFMVYLQKENIIDESGMPKERFSAEFPKEGPSILRIQQVVRGDSAAYFCASSRYQEGYTFGSGTRLTVV.

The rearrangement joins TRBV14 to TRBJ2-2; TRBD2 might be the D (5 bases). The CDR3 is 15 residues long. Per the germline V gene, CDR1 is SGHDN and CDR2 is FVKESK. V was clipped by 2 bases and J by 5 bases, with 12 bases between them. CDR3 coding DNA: TGTGCCAGCAGCCAAAAGACTGGCGGGACCGGGGAGCTGTTTTTT. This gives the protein CASSQKTGGTGELFF.